The 19 T cell receptor beta chains below were found in one sample sequenced in a study of shared clonotypes between healthy human individuals. The table came from immunoSEQ multiplex PCR; TCRdb's copy has only in-frame clones and leaves some out. The data show 2 million or so clones, 95% seen once. Specimen: naive CD4+ T cells sorted from blood. As for subset: CD45RA+ positively selected. These receptors all come from a man aged 18 to 29 in good health.

The V call is TRBV2, the J call TRBJ2-2, with D possibly TRBD2 on 5 matching bases. This CDR3 has 14 residues. V was pared by 10 bases and J by 2 bases, with 14 bases between. The germline CDR1 and CDR2 sequences are SNHLY and FYNNEI. CDR3 sequence reads: CATHGNYNTGELFF. CDR3 bases: TGTGCCACCCACGGGAATTATAACACCGGGGAGCTGTTTTTT.

The CDR3 loop is CASSFQGAAYEQYF. DNA of the CDR3: TGTGCCAGCAGCTTTCAGGGGGCCGCCTACGAGCAGTACTTC. The chain couples TRBV5-5 to TRBJ2-7; 8 bases agree with TRBD1. V was pared by 2 bases and J by 2 bases, with 3 bases of the junction left unmatched. This CDR3 has 14 residues. Germline CDR1 and CDR2: SGHKS and YYEKEE (reference sequence).

The chain carries TRBV5-1 and TRBJ2-1, with D possibly being TRBD1 or TRBD2 (5 bases each). This CDR3 has 15 residues. The V end was cut by 2 bases, the J end by 10 bases, with 19 bases between. Germline loops: CDR1 SGHRS, CDR2 YFSETQ. The CDR3 DNA reads TGCGCCAGCAGCTTCTCCTTGTTGGGGCCGGGGGAGCAGTTCTTC. This sequence encodes CASSFSLLGPGEQFF.

V gene TRBV28 combines with J gene TRBJ1-6, with a tentative D call TRBD1 (6 bases). Per germline, CDR1 MDHEN and CDR2 SYDVKM. Trimming pared 7 bases from V and 8 bases from J, leaving 15 bases between. CDR3 length: 14 amino acids. In DNA form, the CDR3 reads TGTGCCAGCACCCCAGGGGATAAGGATTCACCCCTCCACTTT. It encodes CASTPGDKDSPLHF.

V is TRBV27 and J is TRBJ2-2, with TRBD1 matching 8 bases. The CDR3 has 15 amino acids. Trimming at V came to 5 bases and at J to 6 bases, leaving 8 bases not matched to a gene. Germline V gene sequence: CDR1 MNHEY, CDR2 SMNVEV (reference sequence). Written as DNA, the CDR3 is TGTGCCAGCAGTAAAACAGGGGGAAGGGCCGGGGAGCTGTTTTTT. Its translation is CASSKTGGRAGELFF.

This chain uses TRBV5-6 with TRBJ1-1; D remains unclear. Trimming shortened V by 2 bases and J by 0 bases, and 8 bases separated the two germline ends. Germline V CDR1 and CDR2: SGHDT, YYEEEE. The CDR3 is 14 amino acids. The CDR3 DNA follows: TGTGCCAGCAGCTTTCTGGGGTTGAACACTGAAGCTTTCTTT. Residues: CASSFLGLNTEAFF.

V is TRBV6-1 and J is TRBJ1-2; D is uncertain. This CDR3 region has 12 residues. Germline CDR1 and CDR2: MNHNS and SASEGT. V lost 4 bases to trimming and J lost 4 bases, with 7 bases between them. Here the CDR3 reads CASSGNGYGYTF. In DNA form, the CDR3 reads TGTGCCAGCAGTGGGAACGGCTATGGCTACACCTTC.

This chain joins TRBV6-1 and TRBJ2-1; 10 nucleotides match TRBD1. This CDR3 has 14 residues. The germline V gene has CDR1 MNHNS and CDR2 SASEGT. Germline trimming cut 9 bases from V and 7 bases from J; bases unmatched to any gene: 9. Written as DNA, the CDR3 is TGTGCCAGTCGCCGGGACAGGGGATGGAATGAGCAGTTCTTC. Its translation is CASRRDRGWNEQFF.

In regard to this clone: This sample also contains other DNA sequences that code for the same CDR3. V usage is TRBV6-6 and J usage is TRBJ1-2; weak D call: TRBD1 (6 bases). The length of the CDR3 is 13 residues. From germline, CDR1 is MNHNY and CDR2 SVGAGI (reference sequence). Trimming stripped 4 bases from V and 2 bases from J, with 8 bases between. The CDR3 spells CASSSQGNYGYTF. CDR3 sequence (DNA): TGTGCCAGCAGTTCGCAGGGGAACTATGGCTACACCTTC.

This clone has only one observation. The V gene is TRBV19, the J gene TRBJ1-4; 9 bases map to TRBD1. V was pared by 6 bases and J by 9 bases, with 8 bases of the junction left unmatched. The CDR3 is made up of 14 amino acids. Germline V gives CDR1 LNHDA, CDR2 SQIVND (reference sequence). The CDR3 DNA reads TGTGCCAGTAGCCCTGGACAGGGGAGGAAAAAACTGTTTTTT. It yields the protein CASSPGQGRKKLFF. Using reference TRBV19 and TRBJ1-4 for the parts outside the CDR3, the full variable domain is DGGITQSPKYLFRKEGQNVTLSCEQNLNHDAMYWYRQDPGQGLRLIYYSQIVNDFQKGDIAEGYSVSREKKESFPLTVTSAQKNPTAFYLCASSPGQGRKKLFFGSGTQLSVL.

CDR3 in amino acids: CASSPQYNSPLHF. The CDR3 bases are TGTGCCAGTAGTCCGCAGTATAATTCACCCCTCCACTTT. This sequence joins TRBV19 and TRBJ1-6; D gene ambiguous. CDR1 and CDR2 (germline): LNHDA, SQIVND (reference sequence). The V and J ends lost 5 bases and 4 bases respectively, with 6 bases between them. This CDR3 spans 13 amino acids.

As regards this clone: This may be a read error, as it is one base from a much larger clone. Additional DNA sequences in this sample encode the identical CDR3. This rearrangement joins TRBV11-2 to TRBJ2-7; D not certain. CDR3 length equals 11 residues. The V gene's germline CDR1 is SGHAT and CDR2 FQNNGV. The V gene lost 6 bases and the J gene lost 2 bases, with 5 bases spanning the gap. CDR3 amino acids: CASSSPYEQYF. As DNA, the CDR3 is TGTGCCAGCAGTTCTCCCTACGAGCAGTACTTC. The whole variable domain, filled in from reference TRBV11-2 and TRBJ2-7, reads EAGVAQSPRYKIIEKRQSVAFWCNPISGHATLYWYQQILGQGPKLLIQFQNNGVVDDSQLPKDRFSAERLKGVDSTLKIQPAKLEDSAVYLCASSSPYEQYFGPGTRLTVT.

The V gene is TRBV6-5, the J gene TRBJ1-2; D is possibly TRBD1 (5 bases). The germline gives CDR1 MNHEY, CDR2 SVGAGI. CDR3 length: 14 amino acids. Trimming left V 2 bases short and J 5 bases short, with 12 bases between. For the CDR3, the DNA is TGTGCCAGCAGTTACACTCAGGGTAATTATGGCTACACCTTC. Protein: CASSYTQGNYGYTF.

This clone was found once. The V gene is TRBV5-4, the J gene TRBJ2-3; perhaps TRBD1 as D (6 bases). V lost 0 bases and J lost 0, with 11 bases in between. The CDR3 has 16 residues. Germline values: CDR1 SGHNT, CDR2 YYREEE (reference sequence). The CDR3 nucleotides are TGTGCCAGCAGCTTGGGTCGGGACAAGAGCACAGATACGCAGTATTTT. This translates into CASSLGRDKSTDTQYF.

The chain uses TRBV2 and TRBJ1-1, with TRBD1 matching 9 bases. Losses at the gene ends were 6 bases for V and 5 bases for J; bases not matched to a gene: 7. Germline assignment: CDR1 SNHLY and CDR2 FYNNEI. This CDR3 region has 14 residues. This CDR3 reads CASRPRTGETEAFF. The CDR3 bases are TGTGCCAGCAGGCCAAGGACAGGGGAAACTGAAGCTTTCTTT.

As for this clone: Other DNA sequences from this sample encode an identical CDR3 as well. The CDR3 nucleotides read TGTGCCAGCAGTTACAGTCTAGCGGGGGGCGAGCAGTACTTC. Its translation: CASSYSLAGGEQYF. This rearrangement joins TRBV6-5 to TRBJ2-7; 11 nucleotides line up with TRBD2. V dropped 2 bases and J dropped 6; count of bases not matched to a gene: 3. CDR3 size: 14 residues. Germline V lookup: CDR1 MNHEY, CDR2 SVGAGI.

This chain connects TRBV11-2 to TRBJ2-4; 9 nucleotides match TRBD1. The V gene end was trimmed by 1 base and the J gene end by 15 bases; junction bases not matched to a gene: 13. This CDR3 is 15 amino acids long. The germline V gene has CDR1 SGHAT and CDR2 FQNNGV. The CDR3 loop reads CASSLGDARDRVRYF. The CDR3 coding sequence is TGTGCCAGCAGCTTAGGGGACGCACGGGACAGGGTTCGGTACTTC.

The rearrangement joins TRBV5-1 to TRBJ2-7; D not certain. V was cut by 5 bases and J by 0 bases, with 12 bases left in between. Germline V lookup: CDR1 SGHRS, CDR2 YFSETQ. This CDR3 comprises 14 residues. The CDR3 coding sequence is TGCGCCAGCAGTCGTCAGATGAGCTCCTACGAGCAGTACTTC. Amino acids: CASSRQMSSYEQYF.

The chain uses TRBV5-4 and TRBJ1-3, with D maybe TRBD1 (5 bases). Germline assignment: CDR1 SGHNT and CDR2 YYREEE (reference sequence). Trimming removed 5 bases at V and 2 bases at J, with 11 bases between. The CDR3 is 14 residues long. CDR3: CASSPQGTGNTIYF. CDR3 in DNA: TGTGCCAGCAGTCCCCAGGGCACTGGAAACACCATATATTTT.